This T cell receptor (beta chain) emerged from a study of vaccination effects on CD4 cells after COVID-19 (dated 2022 in TCRdb). Concerning the study at large: Each participant received two doses of an mRNA SARS-CoV-2 vaccine, either BNT162b2 or mRNA-1273. The study compared SARS-CoV-2 spike-specific CD4+ TCR repertoires before and after mRNA vaccination in COVID-19 convalescent patients and infection-naive vaccine recipients. Altogether, some ten COVID-19 convalescent patients and a handful of SARS-CoV-2-naive healthy vaccine recipients made up the full study. Cultures from other donors in the study were sequenced using the Oncomine TCR Beta short-read assay on an Illumina iSeq 100.

Reading from cysteine to phenylalanine, the CDR3 counts 14 amino acids. The retained sequence is limited to the CDR3, 42 bases, with the frame set at the first base. Trimming takes 4 bases from V and 1 base from J, and the germline ends sit 11 bases apart. Sequences MGHRA (CDR1) and YSYEKL (CDR2) are obtained from the germline V gene. This clone turned up a few times. No cognate antigen has been identified for it. Base qualities were left out, and no much larger clone turns up one base away. Overall results and qualifications from the work: Only a small number of convalescent patients were included, and no early post-infection timepoints were available, which limited the study. In healthy vaccine recipients, vaccine-induced clones were almost all SARS-CoV-2 mono-reactive, with only 1 of 255 cross-reactive with common cold coronaviruses. Marked clonal contraction was observed in both infection-induced and vaccine-induced clones at late post-vaccination timepoints, consistent with waning T cell responses.

Library preparation was by the immunoSEQ multiplex PCR assay. DNA from the cultured, isolated CD4+ T cells was subjected to TCR beta CDR3 sequencing. For the original study's pipeline: The analysis removed non-productive TCR sequences, trimmed reads to the CDR3 region, and retained only CDR3s that were 7 or more amino acids long. Antigen-specific clonotypes were identified using the MANAFEST web app by comparison of expansion in peptide wells against reference cultures. To be called positive, a clone needed expansion at FDR<0.05 compared with the reference and with all other wells, an odds ratio greater than 5, and a frequency greater than 0.1% in two replicate wells. A clonotype was defined as cross-reactive if the clonotype was significantly expanded both in SARS-CoV-2 spike wells and in at least one common cold coronavirus spike condition. Levenshtein distance calculated with the stringdist R package was used to assess CDR3 similarity, and unrooted trees were constructed with ape in R 3.6.1. Entries here come from immuneACCESS through TCRdb and include only in-frame sequences with V and J called. Some clones fail to appear in such tables; in the studies checked, an unresolved V gene covers under half of the shortfall, and the cause of the remainder is unknown. V and J calls plus clone size are reproduced from that table; the DNA served to infer D and trimming. Within this sample are roughly 30,000 clones, with 55% to 85% of them counted one time only. Together, the top ten hold 27% of the sample.

In the ViraFEST assay, PBMC were stimulated with viral peptide pools, and TCR sequencing was then used to find antigen-specific CD4+ T cell clonotypes based on their expansion. After less than 13 days of culture, CD4+ T cells were isolated with the EasySep CD4+ T cell isolation kit. Negative nucleocapsid antibody results before and after vaccination confirmed that the healthy vaccine recipients had no prior SARS-CoV-2 infection. Each well held around 2 million PBMC cultured in IMDM containing roughly 5% human AB serum, 10 IU/ml IL-2 and gentamicin, along with about 9.3 ug/ml peptides. Half of the culture medium was replaced with fresh IL-2-containing medium on days 3 and 7. Unless noted otherwise, every peptide stimulation condition was cultured in triplicate wells. Using Ficoll-Paque Plus gradient centrifugation, PBMC were separated from whole blood and then either used fresh or cryopreserved at -140C. The overlapping peptide pools covered the spike proteins of SARS-CoV-2 and of the common cold coronaviruses HCoV-NL63, HCoV-OC43 and HCoV-229E. The QIAamp micro DNA kit was used to extract genomic DNA from the cultured CD4+ T cells.

The rearranged chain carries TRBV4-1 and TRBJ2-7; a tentative D match to TRBD1 spans 6 bases. The specimen comprised CD4+ T cells from PBMCs cultured with HCoV-OC43 spike peptides, sampled before COVID-19 vaccination. The cell subset or site label, as the study defines it: HCoV-OC43 spike overlapping peptide pool stimulation. The TCR sequence derives from a human donor who received a COVID-19 vaccine. The CDR3 corresponds to CASSRTGRSYEQYF. The DNA is TGCGCCAGCAGCCGAACAGGGCGGTCCTACGAGCAGTACTTC.